Sequencing of this TCR beta chain was carried out in a study of blood T cell repertoires in COVID-19. Overall study: Both acute and convalescent COVID-19 samples were obtained from the United States, Italy and Spain. T cells, B-cell-depleted T cells, or PBMCs supplied cDNA or gDNA.

Recruitment covered some 25 US areas and drew participants whose ages spanned about 18 to 100 years. Cohorts were assigned according to the clinical history that participants reported. Only in-frame clones appear in the TCRdb table, and some are missing; sequencing was by immunoSEQ multiplex PCR. The sample has 70,000 to 90,000 clones, roughly 90% seen once. This CDR3 contains 14 residues. CDR1 is MGHRA, CDR2 YSYEKL, per germline. Trimming pared 4 bases from V and 4 bases from J, leaving 13 bases between. The sequence derives from a woman between 45 and 65 years old with acute COVID-19. Material: PBMCs or T cells enriched from blood (not recorded which). The V call is TRBV4-1, the J call TRBJ1-1; no clear D gene. This CDR3 reads CASSPPSLSTEAFF. For the CDR3, the DNA is TGCGCCAGCAGCCCCCCGAGTTTGAGCACTGAAGCTTTCTTT.